This T cell receptor beta chain was observed in a study of blood T cell repertoires in COVID-19. Study at large: The samples span acute and convalescent COVID-19 from the United States, Italy and Spain.

In the original analysis: Counts of nucleated cells, estimated from reference gene primer amplification, were obtained. The method was immunoSEQ multiplex PCR; TCRdb's version includes in-frame clones alone and lacks a portion of them. Clone size and V and J calls were adopted from that table, with D and trimming inferred from the DNA. Of about 270,000 clones in the sample, approximately 86% were seen once. This sequence was found in a middle-aged man with active or convalescent COVID-19. Sequencing was performed on peripheral blood.

CDR3 region: CASSLRGPRSYNEQFF. The CDR3 DNA follows: TGTGCCAGCAGCCTCAGGGGGCCGCGATCCTACAATGAGCAGTTCTTC. The chain couples TRBV5-4 to TRBJ2-1; 8 bases match TRBD1. Germline CDR1 reads SGHNT; CDR2 reads YYREEE (reference sequence). With V trimmed by 4 bases and J by 1 base, 7 bases remained unmatched. The CDR3 sequence is 16 residues long.